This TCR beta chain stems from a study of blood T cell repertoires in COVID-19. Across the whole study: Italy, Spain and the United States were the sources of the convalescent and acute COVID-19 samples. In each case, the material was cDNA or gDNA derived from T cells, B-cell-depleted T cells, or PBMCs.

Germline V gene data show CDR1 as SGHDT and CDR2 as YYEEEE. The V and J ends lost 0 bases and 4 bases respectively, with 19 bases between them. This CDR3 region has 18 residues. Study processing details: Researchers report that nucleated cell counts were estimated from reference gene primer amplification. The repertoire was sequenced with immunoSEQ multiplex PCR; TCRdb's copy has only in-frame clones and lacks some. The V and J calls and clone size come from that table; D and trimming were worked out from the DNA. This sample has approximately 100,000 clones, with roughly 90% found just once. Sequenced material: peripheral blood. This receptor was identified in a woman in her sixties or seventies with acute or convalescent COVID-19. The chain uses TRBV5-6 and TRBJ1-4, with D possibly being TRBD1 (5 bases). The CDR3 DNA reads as TGTGCCAGCAGCTTGGGCCCGATTGGGGGGGATATTAATGAAAAACTGTTTTTT. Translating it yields CASSLGPIGGDINEKLFF.